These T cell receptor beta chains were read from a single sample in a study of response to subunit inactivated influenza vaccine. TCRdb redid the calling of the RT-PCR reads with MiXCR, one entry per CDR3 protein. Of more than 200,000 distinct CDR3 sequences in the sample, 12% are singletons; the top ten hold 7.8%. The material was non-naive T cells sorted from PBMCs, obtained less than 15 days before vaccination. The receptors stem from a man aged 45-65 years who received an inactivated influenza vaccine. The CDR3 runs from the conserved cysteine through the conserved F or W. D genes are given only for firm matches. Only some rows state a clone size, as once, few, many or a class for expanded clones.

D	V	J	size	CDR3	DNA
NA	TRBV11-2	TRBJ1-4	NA	CASSLASAGAGEKLFF	TGTGCCAGCAGCTTAGCAAGCGCGGGGGCAGGGGAAAAACTGTTTTTT
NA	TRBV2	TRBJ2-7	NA	CASRANSYEQYF	TGTGCCAGCAGGGCTAATTCCTACGAGCAGTACTTC
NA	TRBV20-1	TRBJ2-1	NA	CCASRFQGLAYNEQFF	TGCTGTGCTAGCCGATTTCAGGGTCTCGCCTACAATGAGCAGTTCTTC
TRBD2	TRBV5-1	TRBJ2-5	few	CASSKGTSGSQETQYF	TGCGCCAGCAGCAAAGGGACTAGCGGGAGTCAAGAGACCCAGTACTTC
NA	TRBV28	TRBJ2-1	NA	CASSLFASLPEQFF	TGTGCCAGCAGTTTATTTGCCAGCTTGCCGGAGCAGTTCTTC
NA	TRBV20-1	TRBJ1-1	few	CSARASGGGSSEAFF	TGCAGTGCTAGGGCGAGCGGAGGGGGTAGCTCTGAAGCTTTCTTT
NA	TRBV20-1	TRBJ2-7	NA	CSARPTGGVNEQYF	TGCAGTGCTAGGCCAACAGGGGGGGTCAACGAGCAGTACTTC
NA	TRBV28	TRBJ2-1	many	CASRLPSTIPYNEQFF	TGTGCCAGCAGGCTACCGTCGACTATTCCCTACAATGAGCAGTTCTTC
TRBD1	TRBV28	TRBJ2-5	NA	CASSFQDRAETQYF	TGTGCCAGCAGTTTCCAGGACAGGGCGGAGACCCAGTACTTC
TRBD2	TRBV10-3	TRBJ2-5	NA	CAIRDSGGAGPETQYF	TGTGCCATCAGAGATAGCGGGGGGGCCGGTCCAGAGACCCAGTACTTC
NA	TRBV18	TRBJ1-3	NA	CASSPATPGLGSGNTIYF	TGTGCCAGCTCACCGGCCACTCCGGGACTCGGCTCTGGAAACACCATATATTTT
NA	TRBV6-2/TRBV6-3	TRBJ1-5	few	CASSSVPGTEFNQPQHF	TGTGCCAGCAGTTCCGTCCCCGGGACGGAATTTAATCAGCCCCAGCATTTT
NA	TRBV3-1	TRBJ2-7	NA	CASSRQADVIYEQYF	TGTGCCAGCAGCAGGCAGGCAGACGTGATATACGAGCAGTACTTC
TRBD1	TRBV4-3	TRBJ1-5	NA	CASSTWTGAQPQHF	TGCGCCAGCAGCACTTGGACAGGGGCTCAGCCCCAGCATTTT
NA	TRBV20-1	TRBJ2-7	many	CSAIIRYEQYF	TGCAGTGCTATCATAAGATACGAGCAGTACTTC
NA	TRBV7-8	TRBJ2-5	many	CASSLLAGLPQETQYF	TGTGCCAGCAGCTTGCTGGCAGGACTCCCCCAAGAGACCCAGTACTTC
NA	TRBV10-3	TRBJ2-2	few	CAISELTGELFF	TGTGCCATCAGTGAGTTGACCGGGGAGCTGTTTTTT
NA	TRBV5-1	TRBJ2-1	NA	CASSRSRAGNEQFF	TGCGCCAGCAGCCGAAGCCGAGCTGGCAATGAGCAGTTCTTC
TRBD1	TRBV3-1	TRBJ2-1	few	CASSPRTGPNNEQFF	TGTGCCAGCAGCCCCCGGACAGGGCCCAACAATGAGCAGTTCTTC
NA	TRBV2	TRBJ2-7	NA	CASSRTRYEQYF	TGTGCCAGCAGCCGGACTCGGTACGAGCAGTACTTC
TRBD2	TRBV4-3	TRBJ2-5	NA	CASSQARTSGSLETQYF	TGCGCCAGCAGCCAAGCCCGGACTAGCGGGAGTCTAGAGACCCAGTACTTC
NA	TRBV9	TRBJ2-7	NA	CASSVEGGVTYEQYF	TGTGCCAGCAGCGTAGAGGGCGGAGTGACTTACGAGCAGTACTTC
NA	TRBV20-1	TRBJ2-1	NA	CSANYAGRYYNEQFF	TGCAGTGCTAATTACGCTGGGCGGTACTACAATGAGCAGTTCTTC
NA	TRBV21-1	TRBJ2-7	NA	CASSKTDRGYNYEQYF	TGTGCCAGCAGCAAAACTGACAGGGGTTATAACTACGAGCAGTACTTC
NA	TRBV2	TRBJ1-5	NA	CASSGGTYSNQPQHF	TGTGCCAGCAGTGGGGGGACCTATAGCAATCAGCCCCAGCATTTT
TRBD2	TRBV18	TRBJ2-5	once	CASSPYPGLAGLIQETQYF	TGTGCCAGCTCACCATATCCGGGACTAGCGGGCTTAATCCAAGAGACCCAGTACTTC